This TCR beta chain was obtained from a study of shared clonotypes between healthy human individuals. The data were produced by immunoSEQ multiplex PCR, yet TCRdb's version contains in-frame clones alone and is incomplete. The data show millions of clones, about 95% seen once. Germline CDR1 and CDR2: LNHDA and SQIVND (reference sequence). The CDR3 has 14 residues. The ends were cut back, 1 base at V and 7 bases at J, with 8 bases in the middle. CD45RO negativity and positive selection for CCR7 defined naive CD8 cells, a population that excluded terminally differentiated effector memory CD45RA+ cells.

The sequence was obtained from a man between 18 and 29 years old in good health. V and J are TRBV19 and TRBJ1-6; D unresolved. The sample taken for sequencing was naive CD8+ T cells sorted from blood. CDR3: CASSIAGGNSPLHF. CDR3 DNA: TGTGCCAGTAGTATAGCGGGTGGGAATTCACCCCTCCACTTT.